The clone carrying this TCR beta chain showed up many times. Within the sample, other DNA sequences also encode this same CDR3. The data stem from a study of blood T cell repertoires in COVID-19. Background on the study: Donors in the United States, Italy and Spain gave samples during acute or convalescent COVID-19. PBMCs, B-cell-depleted T cells, or T cells provided the cDNA or gDNA that made up the material.

The CDR3 sequence is 13 residues long. V shed 4 bases and J shed 4 bases, with 11 bases lying between them. Germline V gene data show CDR1 as SGHRS and CDR2 as YFSETQ. In the original analysis: Amplification of reference gene primers provided the estimated nucleated cell counts. The method was immunoSEQ multiplex PCR; TCRdb's version includes in-frame clones alone and lacks a portion of them. The V and J calls and clone size were taken over from that table, and D and trimming were inferred from the DNA. There are 180,000 or so clones in the sample; 78% occur only once, and around 2.8% lies in the top ten.

This chain joins TRBV5-1 and TRBJ2-5; perhaps TRBD1 as D (6 bases). This TCR came from a woman aged 80 or older with active or convalescent COVID-19. Sequenced sample: peripheral blood. CDR3 bases: TGCGCCAGCAGCATAGGACAGCGAGAGACCCAGTACTTC. As protein: CASSIGQRETQYF.